What follows is one T cell receptor beta chain and its context. As yet, its antigen is unknown. The sample is drawn from a study of Ad26.COV2.S vaccination and SARS-CoV-2 variants. Study in general: Ad26.COV2.S given intramuscularly, once or twice 56 days apart. Study-wide results and caveats: The authors reported substantial breadth in spike-specific CD8+ and CD4+ T cell responses after vaccination. People who got the vaccine or the placebo had similar non-spike TCR breadth.

Treatment reported: some 20 received Ad26.COV2.S at low or high dose, single or two shots; about 5 received placebo; per-sample allocation not given. At day 63 after the first vaccine or placebo injection, samples were drawn. Cohort 1b enrolled adults aged 18-55 years in Boston. The method was immunoSEQ multiplex PCR; TCRdb's version includes in-frame clones alone and lacks a portion of them. The sample has 200,000 to 250,000 clones; 70% to 90% are singletons. The receptor was derived from a person aged 18 to 59 who received the Ad26.COV2.S COVID-19 vaccine or a placebo. Sequencing used peripheral blood, obtained in a trial of Ad26.COV2.S vaccine versus placebo.

The DNA for the CDR3 is TGTGCCAGCAGCCCCCACTCCGGGCGGCGGTCAGAGACCCAGTACTTC. Its translation: CASSPHSGRRSETQYF. The genes are TRBV7-2 and TRBJ2-5; D call uncertain. The CDR3 consists of 16 residues. CDR1 is SGHTA and CDR2 is FQGNSA in the germline V gene. Trimming removed 5 bases at V and 4 bases at J, with 20 bases between.